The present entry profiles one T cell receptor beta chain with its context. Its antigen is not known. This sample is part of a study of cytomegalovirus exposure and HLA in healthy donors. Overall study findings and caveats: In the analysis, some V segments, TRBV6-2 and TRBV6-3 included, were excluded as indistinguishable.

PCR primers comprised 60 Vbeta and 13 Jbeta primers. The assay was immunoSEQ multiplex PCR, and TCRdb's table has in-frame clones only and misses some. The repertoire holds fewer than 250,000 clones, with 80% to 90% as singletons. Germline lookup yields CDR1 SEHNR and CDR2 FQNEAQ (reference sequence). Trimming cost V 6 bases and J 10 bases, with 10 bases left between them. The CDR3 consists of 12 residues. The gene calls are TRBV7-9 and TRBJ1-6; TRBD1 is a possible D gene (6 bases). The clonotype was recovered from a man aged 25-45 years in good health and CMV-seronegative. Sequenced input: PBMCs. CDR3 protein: CASSRTGSPLHF. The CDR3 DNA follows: TGTGCCAGCAGTCGAACAGGGTCACCCCTCCACTTT. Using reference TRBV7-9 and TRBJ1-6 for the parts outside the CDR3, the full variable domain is DTGVSQNPRHKITKRGQNVTFRCDPISEHNRLYWYRQTLGQGPEFLTYFQNEAQLEKSRLLSDRFSAERPKGSFSTLEIQRTEQGDSAMYLCASSRTGSPLHFGNGTRLTVT.